This TCR beta chain comes out of a study of cytomegalovirus exposure and HLA in healthy donors. Points from the study as a whole: A later analysis linked 15,000 to 20,000 TCR beta sequences to HLA alleles at 0.05 false discovery rate. The Asian-associated ancestry cluster reportedly had fewer N-insertions than the roughly 670-donor mean in a later analysis.

It was healthy bone marrow donors who served as donors. This clone was observed a single time. Its cognate antigen is unknown. This CDR3 comprises 15 residues. Germline V lookup: CDR1 SGHNT, CDR2 YYREEE (reference sequence). The V gene lost 2 bases and the J gene lost 2 bases, with 11 bases spanning the gap. The PCR employed 60 Vbeta primers together with 13 Jbeta primers. Original handling: The count from a later analysis was tens of millions of unique TCR beta chains, some 12 million of them shared. TCRdb's table, derived via immunoSEQ multiplex PCR, lists solely in-frame clones and lacks some. The V and J calls and clone size come from that table; D and trimming were worked out from the DNA. Altogether around 76,000 clones are present, about two thirds being singletons, with the ten largest covering more than 9.5%.

The rearrangement uses TRBV5-4 and TRBJ2-1; the D is unclear. The receptor was derived from a woman in her forties or fifties in good health and CMV-seropositive. Sequences were obtained from PBMCs. CDR3 DNA sequence: TGTGCCAGCAGCTTCCGACTTACCACCTACAATGAGCAGTTCTTC. Translation gives CASSFRLTTYNEQFF.